This T cell receptor beta chain emerged from a study of blood T cell repertoires in COVID-19. Germline CDR1 is SNHLY and CDR2 is FYNNEI. The junction had 5 bases not matched to a gene; V was cut back by 7 bases and J by 1 base. This CDR3 contains 15 residues. Sequenced by immunoSEQ multiplex PCR; TCRdb stores in-frame clones only, minus some. The repertoire holds approximately 450,000 clones, 70% to 90% seen once, with approximately 2% in the top ten. Sequenced: PBMCs or T cells enriched from blood (not recorded which). This TCR derives from a woman aged 18-30 years with acute COVID-19. The chain is built from TRBV2 and TRBJ2-2; 8 nucleotides line up with TRBD2. CDR3 residues: CASKVSGRNTGELFF. DNA for the CDR3: TGTGCCAGCAAAGTAAGCGGGAGGAACACCGGGGAGCTGTTTTTT. Full variable domain (missing parts from reference TRBV2 and TRBJ2-2): EPEVTQTPSHQVTQMGQEVILRCVPISNHLYFYWYRQILGQKVEFLVSFYNNEISEKSEIFDDQFSVERPDGSNFTLKIRSTKLEDSAMYFCASKVSGRNTGELFFGEGSRLTVL.